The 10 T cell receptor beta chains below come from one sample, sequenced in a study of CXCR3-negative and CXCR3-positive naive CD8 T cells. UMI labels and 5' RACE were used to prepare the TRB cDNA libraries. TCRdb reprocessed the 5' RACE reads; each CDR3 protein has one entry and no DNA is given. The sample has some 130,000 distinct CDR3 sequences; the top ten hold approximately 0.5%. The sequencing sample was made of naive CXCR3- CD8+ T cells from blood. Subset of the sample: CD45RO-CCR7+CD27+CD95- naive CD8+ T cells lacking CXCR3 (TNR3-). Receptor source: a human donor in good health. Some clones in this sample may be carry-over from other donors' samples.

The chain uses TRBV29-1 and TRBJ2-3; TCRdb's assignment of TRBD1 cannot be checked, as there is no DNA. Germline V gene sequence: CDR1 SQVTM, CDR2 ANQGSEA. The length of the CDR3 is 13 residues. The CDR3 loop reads CSVEGTNADTQYF.

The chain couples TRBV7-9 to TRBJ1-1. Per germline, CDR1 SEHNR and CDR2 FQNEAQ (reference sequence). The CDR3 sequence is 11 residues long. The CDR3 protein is CASSKTGFAFF.

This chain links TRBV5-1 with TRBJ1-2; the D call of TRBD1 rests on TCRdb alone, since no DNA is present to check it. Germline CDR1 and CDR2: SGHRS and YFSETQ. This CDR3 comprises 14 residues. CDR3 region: CASREQGAPRGYTF.

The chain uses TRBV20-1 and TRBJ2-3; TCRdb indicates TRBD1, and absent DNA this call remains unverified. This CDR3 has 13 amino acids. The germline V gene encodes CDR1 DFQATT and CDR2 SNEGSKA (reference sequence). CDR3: CSVYGAGSDTQYF.

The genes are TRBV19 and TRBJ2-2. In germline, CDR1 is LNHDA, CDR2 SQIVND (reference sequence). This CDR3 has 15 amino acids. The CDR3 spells CASSIEQINTGELFF.

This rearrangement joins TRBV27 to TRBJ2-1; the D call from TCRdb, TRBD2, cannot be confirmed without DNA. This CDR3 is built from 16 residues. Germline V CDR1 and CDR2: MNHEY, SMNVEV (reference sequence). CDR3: CASSSPGLAGMDEQFF.

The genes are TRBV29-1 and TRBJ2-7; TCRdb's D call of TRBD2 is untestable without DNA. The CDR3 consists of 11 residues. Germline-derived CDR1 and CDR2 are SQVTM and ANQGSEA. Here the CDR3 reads CSARASGEQYF.

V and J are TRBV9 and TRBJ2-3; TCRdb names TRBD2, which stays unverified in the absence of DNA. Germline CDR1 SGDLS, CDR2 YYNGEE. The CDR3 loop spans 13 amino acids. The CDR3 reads CASGRIATDTQYF.

The chain's CDR3 is CASSAPGRTYEQYF. This sequence joins TRBV5-5 and TRBJ2-7; TCRdb gives TRBD1 as the D gene, but with no DNA this cannot be confirmed. The length of the CDR3 is 14 residues. Germline assignment: CDR1 SGHKS and CDR2 YYEKEE (reference sequence).

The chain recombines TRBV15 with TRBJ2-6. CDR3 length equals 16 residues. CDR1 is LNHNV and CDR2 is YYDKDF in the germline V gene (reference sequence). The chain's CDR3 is CATSRESDSGANVLTF.